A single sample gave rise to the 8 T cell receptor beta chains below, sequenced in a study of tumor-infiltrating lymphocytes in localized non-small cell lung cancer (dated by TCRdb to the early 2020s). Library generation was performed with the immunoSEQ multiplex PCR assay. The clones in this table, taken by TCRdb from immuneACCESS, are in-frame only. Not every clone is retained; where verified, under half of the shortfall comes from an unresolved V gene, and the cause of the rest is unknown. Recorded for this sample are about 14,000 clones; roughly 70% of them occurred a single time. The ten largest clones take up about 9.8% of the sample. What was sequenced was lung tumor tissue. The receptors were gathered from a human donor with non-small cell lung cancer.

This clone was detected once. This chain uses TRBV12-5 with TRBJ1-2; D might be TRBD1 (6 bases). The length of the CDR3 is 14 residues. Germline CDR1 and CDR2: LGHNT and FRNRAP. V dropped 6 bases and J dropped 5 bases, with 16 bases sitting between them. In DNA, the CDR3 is TGTGCTAGTGGCTATGGTACAGGGCAGTATGGCTACACCTTC. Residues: CASGYGTGQYGYTF.

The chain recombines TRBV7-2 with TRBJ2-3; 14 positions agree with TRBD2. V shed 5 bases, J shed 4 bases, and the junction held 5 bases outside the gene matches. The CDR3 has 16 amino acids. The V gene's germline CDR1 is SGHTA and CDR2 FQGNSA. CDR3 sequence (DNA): TGTGCCAGCAGCCCGGGACTAGCGGGGGTTCCAGATACGCAGTATTTT. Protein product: CASSPGLAGVPDTQYF.

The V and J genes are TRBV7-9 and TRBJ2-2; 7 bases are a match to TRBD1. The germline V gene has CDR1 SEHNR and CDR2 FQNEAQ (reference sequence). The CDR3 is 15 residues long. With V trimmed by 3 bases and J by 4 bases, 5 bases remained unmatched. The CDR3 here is CASSFPTGATGELFF. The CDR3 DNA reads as TGTGCCAGCAGCTTTCCAACAGGGGCCACCGGGGAGCTGTTTTTT. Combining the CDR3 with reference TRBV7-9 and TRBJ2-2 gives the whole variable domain DTGVSQNPRHKITKRGQNVTFRCDPISEHNRLYWYRQTLGQGPEFLTYFQNEAQLEKSRLLSDRFSAERPKGSFSTLEIQRTEQGDSAMYLCASSFPTGATGELFFGEGSRLTVL.

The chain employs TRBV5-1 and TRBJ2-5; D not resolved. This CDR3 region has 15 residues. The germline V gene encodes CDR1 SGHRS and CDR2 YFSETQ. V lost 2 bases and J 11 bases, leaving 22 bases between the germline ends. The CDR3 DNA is TGCGCCAGCAGCTTAGGTCTTGTCGGCGCGCAAGGGCAGTACTTC. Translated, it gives CASSLGLVGAQGQYF. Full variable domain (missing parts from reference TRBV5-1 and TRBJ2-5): KAGVTQTPRYLIKTRGQQVTLSCSPISGHRSVSWYQQTPGQGLQFLFEYFSETQRNKGNFPGRFSGRQFSNSRSEMNVSTLELGDSALYLCASSLGLVGAQGQYFGPGTRLLVL.

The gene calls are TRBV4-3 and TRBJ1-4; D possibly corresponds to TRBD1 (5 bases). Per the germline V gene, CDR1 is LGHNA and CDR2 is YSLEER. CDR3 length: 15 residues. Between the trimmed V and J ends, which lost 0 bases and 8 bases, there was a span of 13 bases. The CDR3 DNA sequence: TGCGCCAGCAGCCAAGATTTTGGGGGTGAGGAAAAACTGTTTTTT. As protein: CASSQDFGGEEKLFF.

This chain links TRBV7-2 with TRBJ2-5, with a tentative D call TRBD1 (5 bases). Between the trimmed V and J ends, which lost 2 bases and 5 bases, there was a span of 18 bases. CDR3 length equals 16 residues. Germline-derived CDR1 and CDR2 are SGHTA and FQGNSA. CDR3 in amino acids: CASSLYLWGAAETQYF. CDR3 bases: TGTGCCAGCAGCTTATACTTGTGGGGCGCCGCGGAGACCCAGTACTTC.

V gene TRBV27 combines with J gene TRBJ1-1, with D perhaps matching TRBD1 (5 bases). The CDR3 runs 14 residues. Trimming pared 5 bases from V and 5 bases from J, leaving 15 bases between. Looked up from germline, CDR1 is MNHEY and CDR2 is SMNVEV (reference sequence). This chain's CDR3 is CASSPTAGQTEAFF. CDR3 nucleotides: TGTGCCAGCAGTCCCACGGCGGGGCAAACTGAAGCTTTCTTT.

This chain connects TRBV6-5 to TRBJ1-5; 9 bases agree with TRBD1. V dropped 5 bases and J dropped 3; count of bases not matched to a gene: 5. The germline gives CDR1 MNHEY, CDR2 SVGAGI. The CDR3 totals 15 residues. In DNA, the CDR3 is TGTGCCAGCAGTAAAGGGACAGGGTTCAATCAGCCCCAGCATTTT. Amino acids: CASSKGTGFNQPQHF.